The 22 T cell receptor beta chains given below trace back to one sample, sequenced in a study of T cells in Graves' hyperthyroidism and ophthalmopathy. Authors of the study amplified TCR beta CDR3 regions from RNA transcripts. The HTBI primer set served for first-round RT-PCR of the TCR CDR3. TCRdb ran MiXCR on the multiplex PCR reads and lists one entry per CDR3 protein. The sample contains approximately 570,000 distinct CDR3 sequences, about 20% of which appear only once. The sequenced sample was blood. The receptor set was obtained from a man aged 35-49 years with Graves' ophthalmopathy.

Many counts were recorded for this clonotype. The rearrangement uses TRBV28 and TRBJ2-3; D is undetermined. The CDR3 is 16 amino acids. Germline V gene lookup returns CDR1 MDHEN and CDR2 SYDVKM. Trimming removed 3 bases at V and 1 base at J, with 14 bases between. CDR3 nucleotide sequence: TGTGCCAGCAGTTTCCGCGGCACGCTACGCACAGATACGCAGTATTTT. This sequence encodes CASSFRGTLRTDTQYF.

This rearrangement joins TRBV12-3 or TRBV12-4 to TRBJ2-4; D not certain. V was pared by 5 bases and J by 1 base, with 6 bases between. This CDR3 is 13 amino acids long. In DNA form, the CDR3 reads TGTGCCAGCAGTAGCCGGGCCAAAAACATTCAGTACTTC. Protein product: CASSSRAKNIQYF.

The chain recombines TRBV11-2 with TRBJ1-2; D is undetermined. In germline, CDR1 is SGHAT, CDR2 FQNNGV. With 2 bases removed from V and 4 bases from J, the gap between germline ends came to 11 bases. The CDR3 loop spans 14 amino acids. As DNA, the CDR3 is TGTGCCAGCAGCTTACAGCACGGAACCTATGGCTACACCTTC. Its protein is CASSLQHGTYGYTF.

This clonotype was observed many times. The rearrangement links TRBV5-8 to TRBJ2-3; TRBD1 agrees at 8 bases. J was trimmed by 2 bases and V by 4 bases; bases with no gene match: 9. The CDR3 has 16 amino acids. From germline, CDR1 is SGHTS and CDR2 YDEGEE. The CDR3 spells CASSKSDRVNTDTQYF. The CDR3 DNA follows: TGTGCCAGCAGCAAGTCGGACAGGGTCAACACAGATACGCAGTATTTT.

This clonotype was seen more than once but under ten times. This chain links TRBV7-3 with TRBJ2-3, with 7 bases lining up with TRBD1. Germline-derived CDR1 and CDR2 are SGHTA and FQGTGA. The CDR3 covers 16 residues. V lost 5 bases to trimming and J lost 0 bases; unmatched junction nucleotides: 8. The CDR3 loop reads CASSLGTVGSTDTQYF. CDR3 nucleotides: TGTGCCAGCAGCCTGGGGACAGTGGGTAGCACAGATACGCAGTATTTT.

This clonotype was seen many times. V gene TRBV29-1 combines with J gene TRBJ1-1, with a possible D match to TRBD1 (6 bases). Trimming cost V 6 bases and J 1 base, with 9 bases left between them. The V gene's germline CDR1 is SQVTM and CDR2 ANQGSEA. The CDR3 contains 12 residues. The CDR3 loop is CSVQGPNTEAFF. In nucleotides, the CDR3 is TGCAGCGTACAGGGCCCGAACACTGAAGCTTTCTTT.

This clonotype was detected only a few times. This chain joins TRBV19 and TRBJ1-6; 7 positions match TRBD1. The length of the CDR3 is 19 residues. Germline trimming cut 5 bases from V and 0 bases from J; bases unmatched to any gene: 13. Germline CDR1 and CDR2: LNHDA and SQIVND (reference sequence). CDR3 DNA sequence: TGTGCCAGTAGTCCCAGACAGGGCCCTACGAGCTCCTATAATTCACCCCTCCACTTT. Its translation is CASSPRQGPTSSYNSPLHF.

This clonotype was counted only a few times. The chain carries TRBV7-6 and TRBJ2-7, with D tentatively TRBD2 (6 bases). Germline V CDR1 and CDR2: SGHVS, FNYEAQ. The CDR3 loop spans 14 amino acids. Trimming pared 3 bases from V and 3 bases from J, leaving 12 bases between. CDR3 loop: CASSLAGTGYEQYF. CDR3 in DNA: TGTGCCAGCAGCTTGGCCGGGACTGGCTACGAGCAGTACTTC.

The chain combines TRBV10-3 with TRBJ1-1; 7 nucleotides agree with TRBD1. The CDR3 contains 17 residues. CDR1 ENHRY and CDR2 SYGVKD come from the germline V gene. V was clipped by 0 bases and J by 5 bases; unmatched bases: 12. The CDR3, as DNA: TGTGCCATCAGTGAGTCGACAGGGTTGGGTGTAGGAACTGAAGCTTTCTTT. Its protein product is CAISESTGLGVGTEAFF.

This clonotype was observed at least ten times. The V gene is TRBV3-2, the J gene TRBJ1-2. TRBV3-2 is labeled a pseudogene. The CDR3 runs to 14 residues. The CDR3: CASSQDSGSYGYTF. The CDR3 DNA reads TGTGCCAGCAGCCAAGACAGCGGGAGCTATGGCTACACCTTC.

Ten or more counts support this clonotype. J is TRBJ2-3 and V is TRBV5-1; perhaps D is TRBD1 or TRBD2 (5 bases each). The CDR3 has 14 amino acids. Germline V gene data show CDR1 as SGHRS and CDR2 as YFSETQ. V was shortened by 2 bases and J by 2 bases, with 9 bases between the two germline ends. CDR3 nucleotide sequence: TGCGCCAGCAGCTTAACGGGGACCACAGATACGCAGTATTTT. Its translation: CASSLTGTTDTQYF.

The rearrangement uses TRBV4-3 and TRBJ2-7; no firm D call. Trimming removed 4 bases at V and 2 bases at J, with 12 bases between. Germline values: CDR1 LGHNA, CDR2 YSLEER. The CDR3 loop spans 14 amino acids. DNA of the CDR3: TGCGCCAGCAGCCCCAGACCCAACACCTACGAGCAGTACTTC. It specifies CASSPRPNTYEQYF.

This clonotype showed up just a few times. The chain joins TRBV5-1 to TRBJ1-4; D is undetermined. Germline V gene sequence: CDR1 SGHRS, CDR2 YFSETQ. V dropped 2 bases and J dropped 6 bases, with 17 bases sitting between them. The CDR3 is made up of 16 amino acids. CDR3 sequence reads: CASSLKGREEYEKLFF. The CDR3 DNA reads as TGCGCCAGCAGCTTAAAAGGGCGGGAGGAATATGAAAAACTGTTTTTT.

This clonotype was found once. The chain combines TRBV19 with TRBJ2-5, with 11 bases aligning to TRBD2. Germline assignment: CDR1 LNHDA and CDR2 SQIVND (reference sequence). The CDR3 runs 14 residues. Germline trimming cut 1 base from V and 6 bases from J; bases unmatched to any gene: 1. The CDR3 here is CASSIGLAGKTQYF. CDR3 DNA sequence: TGTGCCAGTAGTATAGGACTAGCGGGAAAGACCCAGTACTTC. Drawing the rest from reference TRBV19 and TRBJ2-5, the complete variable domain is DGGITQSPKYLFRKEGQNVTLSCEQNLNHDAMYWYRQDPGQGLRLIYYSQIVNDFQKGDIAEGYSVSREKKESFPLTVTSAQKNPTAFYLCASSIGLAGKTQYFGPGTRLLVL.

This clonotype has a count of ten or more. This chain links TRBV28 with TRBJ1-2; no clear D. CDR3 length: 11 residues. Trimming took off 6 bases at V and 4 bases at J, with 6 bases between the two ends. CDR1 MDHEN and CDR2 SYDVKM come from the germline V gene. CDR3 sequence: CASRNPYGYTF. In nucleotides, the CDR3 is TGTGCCAGCAGGAATCCCTATGGCTACACCTTC.

This clonotype was seen only a few times. The chain combines TRBV29-1 with TRBJ1-1; D unclear. The CDR3 sequence is 14 residues long. The V gene lost 7 bases and the J gene lost 0 bases, with 15 bases spanning the gap. Looked up from germline, CDR1 is SQVTM and CDR2 is ANQGSEA. CDR3 residues: CSAQVWLLNTEAFF. CDR3 in DNA: TGCAGCGCCCAGGTTTGGCTTTTGAACACTGAAGCTTTCTTT.

As concerns this clonotype: The junction departs from the called germline gene at one end, perhaps through a read error. The chain joins TRBV10-3 to TRBJ2-3, with TRBD2 matching over 10 bases. Germline CDR1 ENHRY, CDR2 SYGVKD. This CDR3 has 14 amino acids. The CDR3 coding sequence is TGTGCCTTCAGTGTAGCGGGAGGCGCCGATACGCAGTATTTT. Translation gives CAFSVAGGADTQYF.

The chain combines TRBV3-1 with TRBJ2-3; no clear D gene. Per germline, CDR1 LGHDT and CDR2 YNNKEL (reference sequence). This CDR3 comprises 15 residues. Trimming removed 0 bases from V and 0 bases from J, with 7 bases in between. In DNA, the CDR3 is TGTGCCAGCAGCCAAGATGCTACTAGCACAGATACGCAGTATTTT. Translation: CASSQDATSTDTQYF.

There are many counts of this clonotype. The chain uses TRBV6-1 and TRBJ2-3, with 8 bases identical to TRBD1. The germline V gene has CDR1 MNHNS and CDR2 SASEGT. Germline trimming cut 5 bases from V and 6 bases from J; bases unmatched to any gene: 10. This CDR3 is 15 amino acids long. The DNA of the CDR3 is TGTGCCAGCAGTCTCCTAGGACAGGGATTTGATACGCAGTATTTT. Translated, it gives CASSLLGQGFDTQYF.

This clonotype has a handful of counts. The V and J genes are TRBV7-2 and TRBJ2-7, with D tentatively TRBD1 (5 bases). Deletions cut 1 base from V and 3 bases from J, with 10 bases between. The V gene's germline CDR1 is SGHTA and CDR2 FQGNSA. The CDR3 runs 14 residues. DNA for the CDR3: TGTGCCAGCAGCTTAGGGCGACAGAACTACGAGCAGTACTTC. Its protein product is CASSLGRQNYEQYF.

This clonotype came up many times. The chain recombines TRBV11-1 with TRBJ2-7, with 10 bases matching TRBD1. CDR1 is SGHAT, CDR2 FQDESV, per germline (reference sequence). This CDR3 region has 15 residues. Trimming removed 5 bases from V and 3 bases from J; junction bases left unmatched: 7. DNA for the CDR3: TGTGCCAGCAGCCATCCGGGACAGGGGAACTACGAGCAGTACTTC. It codes for CASSHPGQGNYEQYF.

This clonotype turned up a few times. The chain is built from TRBV4-1 and TRBJ1-1; 9 bases map to TRBD1. The CDR3 covers 15 residues. V was pared by 3 bases and J by 2 bases, with 4 bases of the junction left unmatched. Germline CDR1 and CDR2: MGHRA and YSYEKL. CDR3 protein: CASSHQQGANTEAFF. DNA of the CDR3: TGCGCCAGCAGCCACCAACAGGGGGCTAACACTGAAGCTTTCTTT.